This T cell receptor beta chain is from a study of blood T cell repertoires in COVID-19. Study-wide context: Samples representing acute and convalescent COVID-19 were sourced from the United States, Italy and Spain.

Germline CDR1 reads DFQATT; CDR2 reads SNEGSKA (reference sequence). The CDR3 extends over 13 amino acids. The junction had 8 bases not matched to a gene; V was cut back by 3 bases and J by 7 bases. This clone was picked up a small number of times. Authors' data handling: Counts of nucleated cells, estimated from reference gene primer amplification, were obtained. Assay: immunoSEQ multiplex PCR; the TCRdb copy retains only in-frame clones and omits some. V, J and clone size are taken as reported in that table, and D and trimming were inferred from the DNA itself. This sample carries approximately 60,000 clones, around 93% of them seen once, and the ten largest clones take approximately 2.9%.

The chain links TRBV20-1 to TRBJ1-2; 7 nucleotides line up with TRBD1. The clonotype was recovered from a man in his 70s with active COVID-19. Sequencing was performed on peripheral blood. The DNA of the CDR3 is TGCAGTGCTAGTAAGGGGGCAACTGGTGGCTACACCTTC. This sequence encodes CSASKGATGGYTF.